These T cell receptor beta chains were read from a single sample in a study of blood T cells in healthy people across ages. TCRdb itself ran the 5' RACE reads through MiXCR, one entry per CDR3 protein. Of 700,000 or so distinct CDR3 sequences in the sample, 40% to 45% were seen once. The material sequenced was blood. These TCRs come from an older man in good health. The CDR3 runs from the conserved cysteine through the conserved F or W. A D gene is named only where the DNA matches it firmly. Clone size, where shown, is once, few, many, or a class for clones that have expanded.

CDR3 DNA,CDR3 protein,V gene,J gene,clone size,D gene
TGTGCCAGCAGCGTAGGGCACGGAAGCTCCTACGAGCAGTACTTC,CASSVGHGSSYEQYF,TRBV9,TRBJ2-7,many,-
TGTGCCAGCAGTTACCGGGGAGTTGGCAATCAGCCCCAGCATTTT,CASSYRGVGNQPQHF,TRBV6-5,TRBJ1-5,-,-
TGTGCCAGCAGCCCGCTCACAGGGCTGGGCTATGGCTACACCTTC,CASSPLTGLGYGYTF,TRBV3-1,TRBJ1-2,few,-
TGTGCCAGCAGCCCTAGAGTGGGGAGTAGCTATGGCTACACCTTC,CASSPRVGSSYGYTF,TRBV7-2,TRBJ1-2,-,-
TGTGCCAGCAGCCCCCCGGGGGTGCCCTACAATGAGCAGTTCTTC,CASSPPGVPYNEQFF,TRBV14,TRBJ2-1,few,-
TGCGCCAGCAGCTTGGAAGCGACAGGGACCTACGAGCAGTACTTC,CASSLEATGTYEQYF,TRBV5-1,TRBJ2-7,-,TRBD1
TGCAGTGCTTTGGCGGGGGCCCCAAAGGGGCACAATGAGCAGTACTTC,CSALAGAPKGHNEQYF,TRBV20-1,TRBJ2-5,many,-
TGTGCCAGCAGCCTAGGACAGAGAGCCAATGAGCAGTTCTTC,CASSLGQRANEQFF,TRBV4-2,TRBJ2-1,many,-
TGTGCCAGCAGCTTGTCCCCAAGGGGTGGCTACAATGAGCAGTACTTC,CASSLSPRGGYNEQYF,TRBV5-6,TRBJ2-7,-,-
TGTGCCAGCAGCCCAGGGAGGTATGGCTACACCTTC,CASSPGRYGYTF,TRBV3-1,TRBJ1-2,few,-
TGTGCCAGTAGCCCAACCGGACAGGGACCCTACGAGCAGTACTTC,CASSPTGQGPYEQYF,TRBV11-3,TRBJ2-7,-,TRBD1
TGTGCCAGTAGTATAGATAACAGGGCGTATGGCTACACCTTC,CASSIDNRAYGYTF,TRBV19,TRBJ1-2,-,-
TGTGCCAGCAGCCAACCCGGACTAGCGGGAGGGGAGACCCAGTACTTC,CASSQPGLAGGETQYF,TRBV3-1,TRBJ2-5,-,TRBD2
TGTGCCAGCAGCGTAGGAGCAGGGAACTACGAGCAGTACTTC,CASSVGAGNYEQYF,TRBV9,TRBJ2-7,-,-
TGTGCCAGCACCTCACAGGAGTACCAAGAGACCCAGTACTTC,CASTSQEYQETQYF,TRBV12-3/TRBV12-4,TRBJ2-5,-,-
TGTGCCAGTAGTCACTGGACTAGCGGGAGGACCTCCTACAATGAGCAGTTCTTC,CASSHWTSGRTSYNEQFF,TRBV19,TRBJ2-1,-,TRBD2
TGTGCCAGCAGCAAAGACCCGGGGGTAAATGGCTACACCTTC,CASSKDPGVNGYTF,TRBV9,TRBJ1-2,-,-
TGTGCCAGCACCTCAGACAGGGCTCGGGCTGAAGCTTTCTTT,CASTSDRARAEAFF,TRBV12-3/TRBV12-4,TRBJ1-1,few,TRBD1
TGCGCCAGCAGCTTGGATGGGACAGGGGATGAAAAACTGTTTTTT,CASSLDGTGDEKLFF,TRBV5-1,TRBJ1-4,once,TRBD1
TGTGCCAGCAGTGAACGTGGTAGGAAGGATGAGCAGTTCTTC,CASSERGRKDEQFF,TRBV6-1,TRBJ2-1,-,-
TGCAGCGCCCGTGGGGGTGATGTGGCGTACGAGCAGTACTTC,CSARGGDVAYEQYF,TRBV29-1,TRBJ2-7,many,-
TGTGCCAGCAGCTTAGGACAGTCTAGCAATCAGCCCCAGCATTTT,CASSLGQSSNQPQHF,TRBV7-9,TRBJ1-5,-,-
TGTGCCAGCAGCTCCATTGAGACCTACGAGCAGTACTTC,CASSSIETYEQYF,TRBV7-6,TRBJ2-7,-,-
TGTGCCACTAGCAGGGGACTAAACACAGATACGCAGTATTTT,CATSRGLNTDTQYF,TRBV15,TRBJ2-3,-,-
TGTGCCAGCAGCCAGGCCGGGACAGGGGGGCAAGAGACCCAGTACTTC,CASSQAGTGGQETQYF,TRBV3-1,TRBJ2-5,few,TRBD1
TGTGCCAGCAGTGGACTAGCGGAGGGAGATACGCAGTATTTT,CASSGLAEGDTQYF,TRBV6-2/TRBV6-3,TRBJ2-3,-,TRBD2
TGTGCCAGCAGCCGCGGGGGTAGTGGCACCGGGGAGCTGTTTTTT,CASSRGGSGTGELFF,TRBV7-2,TRBJ2-2,many,TRBD2
TGTGCCACCAGTGATCGGGGGACAGGGGGCGGCACAGATACGCAGTATTTT,CATSDRGTGGGTDTQYF,TRBV24-1,TRBJ2-3,few,TRBD1
TGTGCCAGCAGTTCGATCACACTAGTTGCCAAAAACATTCAGTACTTC,CASSSITLVAKNIQYF,TRBV27,TRBJ2-4,-,-
TGTGCCAGCAGCTTTGCCCCACTAGCGGGAATCACAGATACGCAGTATTTT,CASSFAPLAGITDTQYF,TRBV11-1,TRBJ2-3,-,TRBD2
TGTGCCAGCAGCCTCCGACAGGGGAGCGACGAGCAGTACTTC,CASSLRQGSDEQYF,TRBV7-2,TRBJ2-7,-,TRBD1
TGCGCCAGCAGCGACCGGGCAGACTGGGTTAGTGGCTACACCTTC,CASSDRADWVSGYTF,TRBV5-1,TRBJ1-2,few,-
TGTGCCAGCAGCCGCCAGACCAACTCTGGGGCCAACGTCCTGACTTTC,CASSRQTNSGANVLTF,TRBV7-2,TRBJ2-6,-,-
TGTGCCAGCAGTCCCCGCGGTAGCGGGATTGAAAACCAGTACTTC,CASSPRGSGIENQYF,TRBV6-2/TRBV6-3,TRBJ2-5,few,TRBD2
TGTGCCAGCAGGGACTCGTACTACACAGATACGCAGTATTTT,CASRDSYYTDTQYF,TRBV7-2,TRBJ2-3,many,-
TGTGCCAGCAGTCCCCGCGGCAGGGGGCGCCGCGAGCAGTACTTC,CASSPRGRGRREQYF,TRBV28,TRBJ2-7,few,TRBD1
TGCAGTGCTAGAGGGCTTATATCTAGCTCCCACGAGCAGTACTTC,CSARGLISSSHEQYF,TRBV20-1,TRBJ2-7,-,-
TGTGCCAGCAGTACCTCGTTGAACACTGAAGCTTTCTTT,CASSTSLNTEAFF,TRBV27,TRBJ1-1,-,-
TGCGCCAGCAGCTTGGACAGATACACAGATACGCAGTATTTT,CASSLDRYTDTQYF,TRBV5-1,TRBJ2-3,few,-
TGTGCCAGCAGCCCATCCTTGGGACAGGGGGCGGTCGAGCAGTACTTC,CASSPSLGQGAVEQYF,TRBV12-3/TRBV12-4,TRBJ2-7,-,TRBD1
TGTGCCAGCTCAAACAGGGTAATAGACACTGAAGTTTTCTTT,CASSNRVIDTEVFF,TRBV21-1,TRBJ1-1,-,-
TGTGCCAGCAGTTCCTTCGGACAGGGTGCCATGAACACTGAAGCTTTCTTT,CASSSFGQGAMNTEAFF,TRBV27,TRBJ1-1,few,TRBD1
TGCAGTGCTAGCGGCACGGGAGGCCGAACAGATACGCAGTATTTT,CSASGTGGRTDTQYF,TRBV20-1,TRBJ2-3,few,TRBD2
TGCAGTGCTAGAAGGACGACTAGCGGGAGATCCTACGAGCAGTACTTC,CSARRTTSGRSYEQYF,TRBV20-1,TRBJ2-7,-,TRBD2
TGTGCCTGGGGGGGACAGGTTGGTGAAGCTTTCTTT,CAWGGQVGEAFF,TRBV30,TRBJ1-1,-,TRBD1
TGTGCCAGCAGTTGGCGGGACGGCGAGCAGTACTTC,CASSWRDGEQYF,TRBV6-2/TRBV6-3,TRBJ2-7,many,-
TGCAGTGCTACACTATCGGGACAGGGGGCCCCTACCCTTTACAATGAGCAGTTCTTC,CSATLSGQGAPTLYNEQFF,TRBV20-1,TRBJ2-1,few,TRBD1
TGTGCCAGCAGTCCCCCGGGGTACTCCCAAGAGACCCAGTACTTC,CASSPPGYSQETQYF,TRBV12-3/TRBV12-4,TRBJ2-5,many,-
TGCGCCAGCAATACAGGGGGCAGCACTGGGGCCAACGTCCTGACTTTC,CASNTGGSTGANVLTF,TRBV5-1,TRBJ2-6,many,TRBD1
TGCGCCAGCAGCTTGGGACCCACAGTGAATGGCAATCAGCCCCAGCATTTT,CASSLGPTVNGNQPQHF,TRBV5-1,TRBJ1-5,-,-
TGCAGTGCTAGAAAAGGGACAGGAAATAACTATGGCTACACCTTC,CSARKGTGNNYGYTF,TRBV20-1,TRBJ1-2,-,TRBD1
TGTGCCACCCAGTCGGGAAGACAGTTCTTC,CATQSGRQFF,TRBV25-1,TRBJ2-1,-,-
TGTGCCAGCAGTTCGGAGTCAGATACGCAGTATTTT,CASSSESDTQYF,TRBV28,TRBJ2-3,-,-